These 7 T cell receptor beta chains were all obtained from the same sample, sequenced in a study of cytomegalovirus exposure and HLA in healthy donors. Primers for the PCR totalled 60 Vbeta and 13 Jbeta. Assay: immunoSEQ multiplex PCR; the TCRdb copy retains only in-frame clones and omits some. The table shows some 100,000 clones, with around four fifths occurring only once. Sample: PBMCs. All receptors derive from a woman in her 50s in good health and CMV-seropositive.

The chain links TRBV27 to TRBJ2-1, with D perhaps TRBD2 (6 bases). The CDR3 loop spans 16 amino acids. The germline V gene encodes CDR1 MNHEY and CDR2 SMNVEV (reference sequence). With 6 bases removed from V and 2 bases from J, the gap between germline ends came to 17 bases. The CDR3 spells CASRDRGEYAYNEQFF. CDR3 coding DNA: TGTGCCAGCAGGGACCGCGGGGAATACGCCTACAATGAGCAGTTCTTC.

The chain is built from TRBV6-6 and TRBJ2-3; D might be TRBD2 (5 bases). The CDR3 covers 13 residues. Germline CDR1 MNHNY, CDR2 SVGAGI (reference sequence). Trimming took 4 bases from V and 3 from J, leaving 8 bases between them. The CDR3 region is CASSFPGTDTQYF. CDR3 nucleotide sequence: TGTGCCAGCAGTTTTCCGGGGACAGATACGCAGTATTTT.

The DNA for the CDR3 is TGCGCCAGCAGCCAAGAACTGACCGGGACTAGTATGGATACGCAGTATTTT. Translation gives CASSQELTGTSMDTQYF. The J gene is TRBJ2-3, the V gene TRBV4-3, with 8 bases identical to TRBD2. Germline trimming cut 0 bases from V and 6 bases from J; bases unmatched to any gene: 11. The CDR3 is made up of 17 amino acids. Germline V gene lookup returns CDR1 LGHNA and CDR2 YSLEER.

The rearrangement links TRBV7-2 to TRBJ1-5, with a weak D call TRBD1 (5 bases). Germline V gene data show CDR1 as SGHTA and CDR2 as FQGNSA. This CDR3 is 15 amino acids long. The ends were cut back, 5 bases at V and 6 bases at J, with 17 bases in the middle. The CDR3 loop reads CASSTRWGGGQPQHF. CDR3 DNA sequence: TGTGCCAGCAGCACCCGTTGGGGCGGTGGTCAGCCCCAGCATTTT.

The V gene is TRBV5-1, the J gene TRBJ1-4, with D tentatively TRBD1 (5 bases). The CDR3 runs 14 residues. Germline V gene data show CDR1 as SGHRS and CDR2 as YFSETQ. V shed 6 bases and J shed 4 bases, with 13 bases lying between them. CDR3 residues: CASTSGDHNEKLFF. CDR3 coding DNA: TGCGCCAGCACGTCGGGGGATCATAATGAAAAACTGTTTTTT.

CDR3 coding DNA: TGTGCCAGCAGCTTAGCGCGGTCAGAGGGGGTATATAATTCACCCCTCCACTTT. It translates to CASSLARSEGVYNSPLHF. This sequence joins TRBV7-2 and TRBJ1-6; tentative D call: TRBD1 (6 bases). The V and J ends lost 0 bases and 4 bases respectively, with 16 bases between them. The CDR3 is made up of 18 amino acids. Looked up from germline, CDR1 is SGHTA and CDR2 is FQGNSA.

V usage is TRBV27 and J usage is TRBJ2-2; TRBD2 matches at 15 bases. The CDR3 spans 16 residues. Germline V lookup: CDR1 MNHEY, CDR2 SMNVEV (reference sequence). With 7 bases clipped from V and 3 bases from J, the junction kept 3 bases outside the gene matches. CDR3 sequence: CASMGLAGGYTGELFF. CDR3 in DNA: TGTGCCAGCATGGGACTAGCGGGAGGATACACCGGGGAGCTGTTTTTT.